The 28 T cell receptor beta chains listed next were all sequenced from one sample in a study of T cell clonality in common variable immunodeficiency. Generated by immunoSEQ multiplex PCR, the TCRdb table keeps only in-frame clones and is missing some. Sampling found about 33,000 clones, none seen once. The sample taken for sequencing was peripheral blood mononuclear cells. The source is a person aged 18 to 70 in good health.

The CDR3 bases that were read are TGTGCCAGCAGGGAACAGGGGAGAGGGTCACCG. Encoded protein: CASREQGRGSP. In full, the CDR3 is CASREQGRGSPLFF. The chain carries TRBV2 and TRBJ2-2; 7 nucleotides align to TRBD1. The read stops 3 residues short of the end of the CDR3; the missing end is completed from the germline J gene. The length of the CDR3 is 14 residues. Per the germline V gene, CDR1 is SNHLY and CDR2 is FYNNEI.

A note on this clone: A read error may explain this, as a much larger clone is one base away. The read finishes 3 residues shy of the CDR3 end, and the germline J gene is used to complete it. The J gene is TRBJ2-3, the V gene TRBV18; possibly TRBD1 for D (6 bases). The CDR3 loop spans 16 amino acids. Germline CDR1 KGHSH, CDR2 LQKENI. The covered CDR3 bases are TGTGCCAGCTCACCTCAAACAGGGTGGGGCAATCAGCCG. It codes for CASSPQTGWGNQP. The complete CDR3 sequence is CASSPQTGWGNQPQYF.

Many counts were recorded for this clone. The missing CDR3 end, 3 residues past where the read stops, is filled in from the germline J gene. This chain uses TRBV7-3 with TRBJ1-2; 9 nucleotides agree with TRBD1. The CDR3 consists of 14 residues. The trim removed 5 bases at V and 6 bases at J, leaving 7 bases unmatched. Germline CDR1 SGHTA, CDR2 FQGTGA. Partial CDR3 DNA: TGTGCCAGCAGCCCAACAGGGGGCGCCCATGGC. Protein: CASSPTGGAHG. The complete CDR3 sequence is CASSPTGGAHGYTF.

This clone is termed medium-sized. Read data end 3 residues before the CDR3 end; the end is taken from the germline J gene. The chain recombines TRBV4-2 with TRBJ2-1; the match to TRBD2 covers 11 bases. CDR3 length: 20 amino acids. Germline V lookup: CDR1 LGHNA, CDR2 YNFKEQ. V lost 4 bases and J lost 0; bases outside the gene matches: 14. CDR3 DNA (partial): TGTGCCAGCAGCCCCGGACTGGGACTAGCGGATCCCCACTCCTACAATGAG. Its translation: CASSPGLGLADPHSYNE. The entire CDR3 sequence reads CASSPGLGLADPHSYNEQFF.

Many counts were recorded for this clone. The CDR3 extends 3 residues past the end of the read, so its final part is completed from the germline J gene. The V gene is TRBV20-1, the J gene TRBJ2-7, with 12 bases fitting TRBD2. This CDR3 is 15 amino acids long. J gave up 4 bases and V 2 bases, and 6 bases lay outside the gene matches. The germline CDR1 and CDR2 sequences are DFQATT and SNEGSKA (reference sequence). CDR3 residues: CSARTRLAGAYEQYF. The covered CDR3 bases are TGCAGTGCTAGAACCCGACTAGCGGGAGCATACGAG.

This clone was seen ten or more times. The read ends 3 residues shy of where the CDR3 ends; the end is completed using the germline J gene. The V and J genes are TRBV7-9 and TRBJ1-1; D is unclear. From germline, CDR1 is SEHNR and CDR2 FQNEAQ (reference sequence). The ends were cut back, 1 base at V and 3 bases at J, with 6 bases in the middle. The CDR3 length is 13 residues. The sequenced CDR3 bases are TGTGCCAGCAGCTTAGGCGGGGACACTGAA. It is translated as CASSLGGDTE. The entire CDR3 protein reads CASSLGGDTEAFF.

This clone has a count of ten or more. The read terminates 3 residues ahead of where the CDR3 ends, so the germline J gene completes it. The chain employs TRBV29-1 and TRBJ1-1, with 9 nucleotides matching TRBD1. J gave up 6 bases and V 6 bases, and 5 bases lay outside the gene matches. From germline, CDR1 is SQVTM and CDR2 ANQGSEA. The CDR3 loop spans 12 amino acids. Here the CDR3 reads CSVARTGAEAFF. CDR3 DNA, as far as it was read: TGCAGCGTAGCAAGGACAGGGGCTGAA. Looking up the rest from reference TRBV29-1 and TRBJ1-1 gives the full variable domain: SAVISQKPSRDICQRGTSLTIQCQVDSQVTMMFWYRQQPGQSLTLIATANQGSEATYESGFVIDKFPISRPNLTFSTLTVSNMSPEDSSIYLCSVARTGAEAFFGQGTRLTVV.

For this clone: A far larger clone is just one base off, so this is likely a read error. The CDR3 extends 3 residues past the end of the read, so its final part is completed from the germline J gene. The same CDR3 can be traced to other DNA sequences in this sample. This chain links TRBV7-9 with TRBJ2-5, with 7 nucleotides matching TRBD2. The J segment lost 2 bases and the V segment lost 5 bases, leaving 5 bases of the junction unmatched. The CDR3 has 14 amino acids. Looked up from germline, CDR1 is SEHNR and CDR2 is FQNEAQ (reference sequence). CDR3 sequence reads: CASSIGLGQETQYF. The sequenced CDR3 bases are TGTGCCAGCAGCATCGGACTAGGGCAAGAGACC.

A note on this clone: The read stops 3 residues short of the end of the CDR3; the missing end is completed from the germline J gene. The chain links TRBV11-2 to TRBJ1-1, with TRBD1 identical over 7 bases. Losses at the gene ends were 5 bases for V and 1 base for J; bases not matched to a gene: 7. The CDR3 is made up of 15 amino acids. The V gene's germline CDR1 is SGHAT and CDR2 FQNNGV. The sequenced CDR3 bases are TGTGCCAGCAGCCAACAGACAGGGCAGAACACTGAA. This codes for CASSQQTGQNTE. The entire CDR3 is CASSQQTGQNTEAFF.

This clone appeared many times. The DNA read from the CDR3 is TGTGCCATCAGTGACCAGACAAGGACAGGGGGTGATGGC. This codes for CAISDQTRTGGDG. The full CDR3 reads CAISDQTRTGGDGYTF. The chain combines TRBV10-3 with TRBJ1-2, with 10 bases matching TRBD1. The read stops 3 residues short of the end of the CDR3; the missing end is completed from the germline J gene. CDR1 and CDR2 from the germline V gene are ENHRY and SYGVKD. This CDR3 spans 16 amino acids. V gave up 3 bases and J gave up 6 bases; unmatched junction bases: 10.

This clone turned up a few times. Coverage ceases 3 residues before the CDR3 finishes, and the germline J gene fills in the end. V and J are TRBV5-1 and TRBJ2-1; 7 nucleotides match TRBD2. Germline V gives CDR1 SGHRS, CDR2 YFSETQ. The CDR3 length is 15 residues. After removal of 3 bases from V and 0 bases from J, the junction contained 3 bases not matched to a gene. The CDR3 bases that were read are TGCGCCAGCAGCTGGAGCGGGAACTCCTACAATGAG. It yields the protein CASSWSGNSYNE. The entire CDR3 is CASSWSGNSYNEQFF.

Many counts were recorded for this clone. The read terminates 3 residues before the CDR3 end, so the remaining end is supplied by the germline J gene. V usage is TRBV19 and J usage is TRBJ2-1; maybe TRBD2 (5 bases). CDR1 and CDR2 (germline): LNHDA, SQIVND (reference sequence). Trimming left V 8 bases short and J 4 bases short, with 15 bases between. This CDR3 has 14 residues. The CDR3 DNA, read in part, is TGTGCCAGTTCGTCGGGTGGAGGATACAATGAG. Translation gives CASSSGGGYNE. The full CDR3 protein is CASSSGGGYNEQFF.

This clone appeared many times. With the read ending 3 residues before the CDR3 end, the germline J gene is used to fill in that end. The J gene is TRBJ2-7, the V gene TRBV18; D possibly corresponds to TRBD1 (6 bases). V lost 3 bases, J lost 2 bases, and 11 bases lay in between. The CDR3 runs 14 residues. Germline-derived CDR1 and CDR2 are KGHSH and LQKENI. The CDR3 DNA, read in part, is TGTGCCAGCTCACCGCCGGGACAAGCCTACGAG. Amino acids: CASSPPGQAYE. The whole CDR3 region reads CASSPPGQAYEQYF.

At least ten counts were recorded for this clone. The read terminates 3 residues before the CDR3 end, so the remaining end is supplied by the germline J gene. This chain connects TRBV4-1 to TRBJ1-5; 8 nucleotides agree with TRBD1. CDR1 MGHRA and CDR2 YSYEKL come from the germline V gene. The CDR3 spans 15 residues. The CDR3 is CASSPRATGATPQHF. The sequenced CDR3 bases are TGCGCCAGCAGCCCCAGAGCGACAGGGGCGACTCCC.

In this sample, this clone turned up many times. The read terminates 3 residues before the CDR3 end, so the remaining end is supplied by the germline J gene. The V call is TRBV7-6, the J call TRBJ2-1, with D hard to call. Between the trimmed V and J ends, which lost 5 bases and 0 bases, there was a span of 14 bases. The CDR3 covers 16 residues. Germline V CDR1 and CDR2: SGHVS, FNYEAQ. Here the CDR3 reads CASSPREASSYNEQFF. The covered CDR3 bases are TGTGCCAGCAGCCCCCGTGAGGCCAGCTCCTACAATGAG.

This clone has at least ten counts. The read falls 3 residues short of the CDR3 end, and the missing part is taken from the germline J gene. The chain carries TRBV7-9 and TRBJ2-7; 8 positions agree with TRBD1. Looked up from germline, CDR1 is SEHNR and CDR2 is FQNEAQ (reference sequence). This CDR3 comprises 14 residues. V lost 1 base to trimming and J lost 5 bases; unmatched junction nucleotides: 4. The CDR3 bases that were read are TGTGCCAGCAGCTTAGGGACAGGGCAGGACGAG. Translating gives CASSLGTGQDE. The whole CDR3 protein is CASSLGTGQDEQYF.

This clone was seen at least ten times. Partial CDR3 DNA: TGTGCCAGCAGTTGGGGCGAGGATCAGCCC. Its translation is CASSWGEDQP. In full, the CDR3 is CASSWGEDQPQHF. The chain joins TRBV2 to TRBJ1-5, with a weak D call TRBD1 (5 bases). The CDR3 end is not reached by the read, which stops 3 residues before it; the germline J gene fills it in. There are 13 residues in the CDR3. Germline loops: CDR1 SNHLY, CDR2 FYNNEI. V lost 5 bases, J lost 5 bases, and 10 bases lay in between.

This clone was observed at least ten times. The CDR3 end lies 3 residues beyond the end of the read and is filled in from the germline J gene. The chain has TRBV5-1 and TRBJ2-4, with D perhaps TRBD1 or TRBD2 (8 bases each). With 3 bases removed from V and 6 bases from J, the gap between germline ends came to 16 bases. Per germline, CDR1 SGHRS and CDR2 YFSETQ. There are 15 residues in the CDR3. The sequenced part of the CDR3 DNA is TGCGCCAGCAGCTCGACAGGGGCGGGAGGAAACATT. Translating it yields CASSSTGAGGNI. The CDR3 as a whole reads CASSSTGAGGNIQYF.

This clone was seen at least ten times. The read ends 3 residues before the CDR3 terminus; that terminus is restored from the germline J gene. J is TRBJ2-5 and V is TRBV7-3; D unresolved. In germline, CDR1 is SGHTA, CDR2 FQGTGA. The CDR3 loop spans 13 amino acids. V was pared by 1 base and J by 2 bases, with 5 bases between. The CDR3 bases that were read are TGTGCCAGCAGCTTAAGCCAGCAAGAGACC. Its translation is CASSLSQQET. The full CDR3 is CASSLSQQETQYF.

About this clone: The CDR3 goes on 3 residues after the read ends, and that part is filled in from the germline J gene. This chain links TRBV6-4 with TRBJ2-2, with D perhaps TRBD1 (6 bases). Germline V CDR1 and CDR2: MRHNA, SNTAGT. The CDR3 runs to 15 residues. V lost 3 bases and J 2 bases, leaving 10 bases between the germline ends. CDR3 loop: CASSEQGHNTGELFF. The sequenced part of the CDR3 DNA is TGTGCCAGCAGTGAGCAGGGACATAACACCGGGGAG.

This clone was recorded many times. Incomplete CDR3 DNA: TGTGCCAGCAGCTTTTACTCCCATGAG. Translation gives CASSFYSHE. The whole CDR3 region reads CASSFYSHEQFF. The rearrangement joins TRBV7-2 to TRBJ2-1, with unresolved D. The read terminates 3 residues ahead of where the CDR3 ends, so the germline J gene completes it. V shed 3 bases and J shed 8 bases, with 8 bases lying between them. This CDR3 comprises 12 residues. The germline CDR1 and CDR2 sequences are SGHTA and FQGNSA.

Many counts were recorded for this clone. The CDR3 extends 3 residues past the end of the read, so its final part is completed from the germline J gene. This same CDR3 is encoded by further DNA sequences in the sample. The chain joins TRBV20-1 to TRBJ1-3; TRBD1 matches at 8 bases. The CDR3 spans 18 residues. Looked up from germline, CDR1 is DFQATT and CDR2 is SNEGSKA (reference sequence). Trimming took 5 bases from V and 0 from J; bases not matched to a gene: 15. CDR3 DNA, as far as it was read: TGCAGTGCTGCGACAGGGGCCAACCCCTTAAGCTCTGGAAACACC. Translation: CSAATGANPLSSGNT. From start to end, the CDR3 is CSAATGANPLSSGNTIYF.

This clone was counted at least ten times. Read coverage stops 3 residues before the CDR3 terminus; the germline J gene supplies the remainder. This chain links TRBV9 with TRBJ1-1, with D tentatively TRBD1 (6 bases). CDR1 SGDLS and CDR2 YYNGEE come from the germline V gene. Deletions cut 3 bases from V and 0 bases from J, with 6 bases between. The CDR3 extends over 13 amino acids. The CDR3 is CASSGTVNTEAFF. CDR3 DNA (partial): TGTGCCAGCAGCGGGACAGTGAACACTGAA. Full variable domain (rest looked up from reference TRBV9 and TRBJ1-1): DSGVTQTPKHLITATGQRVTLRCSPRSGDLSVYWYQQSLDQGLQFLIQYYNGEERAKGNILERFSAQQFPDLHSELNLSSLELGDSALYFCASSGTVNTEAFFGQGTRLTVV.

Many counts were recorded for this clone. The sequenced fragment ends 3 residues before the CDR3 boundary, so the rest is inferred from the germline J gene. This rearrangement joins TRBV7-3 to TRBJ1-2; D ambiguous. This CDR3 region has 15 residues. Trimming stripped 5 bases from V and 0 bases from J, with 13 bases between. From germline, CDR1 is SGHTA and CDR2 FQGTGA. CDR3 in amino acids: CASSPRADSNYGYTF. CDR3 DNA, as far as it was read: TGTGCCAGCAGCCCTCGGGCGGACTCTAACTATGGC.

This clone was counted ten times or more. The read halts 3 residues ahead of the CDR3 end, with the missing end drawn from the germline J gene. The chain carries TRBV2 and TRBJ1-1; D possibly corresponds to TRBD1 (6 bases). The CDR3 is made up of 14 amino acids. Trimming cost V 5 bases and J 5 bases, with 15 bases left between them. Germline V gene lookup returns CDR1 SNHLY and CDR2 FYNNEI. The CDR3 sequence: CASSSTGIRTEAFF. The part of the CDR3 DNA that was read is TGTGCCAGCAGTTCTACAGGGATTCGTACTGAA.

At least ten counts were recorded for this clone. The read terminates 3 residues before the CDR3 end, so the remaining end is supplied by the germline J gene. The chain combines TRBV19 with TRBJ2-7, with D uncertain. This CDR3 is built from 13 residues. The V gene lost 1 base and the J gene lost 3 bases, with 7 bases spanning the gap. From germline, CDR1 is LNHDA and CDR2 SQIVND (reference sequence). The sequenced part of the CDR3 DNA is TGTGCCAGTAGTATAGGTGGGCTCTACGAG. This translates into CASSIGGLYE. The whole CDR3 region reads CASSIGGLYEQYF.

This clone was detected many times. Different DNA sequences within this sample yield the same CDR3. The CDR3 DNA, read in part, is TGTGCCAGCTCACTCGGTTCCTGGACAGGGCCCGGAAACACC. This encodes CASSLGSWTGPGNT. In full, the CDR3 is CASSLGSWTGPGNTIYF. The chain uses TRBV19 and TRBJ1-3; the match to TRBD1 covers 8 bases. With the read ending 3 residues before the CDR3 end, the germline J gene is used to fill in that end. The CDR3 has 17 residues. CDR1 is LNHDA and CDR2 is SQIVND in the germline V gene (reference sequence). V lost 9 bases to trimming and J lost 4 bases; unmatched junction nucleotides: 17.

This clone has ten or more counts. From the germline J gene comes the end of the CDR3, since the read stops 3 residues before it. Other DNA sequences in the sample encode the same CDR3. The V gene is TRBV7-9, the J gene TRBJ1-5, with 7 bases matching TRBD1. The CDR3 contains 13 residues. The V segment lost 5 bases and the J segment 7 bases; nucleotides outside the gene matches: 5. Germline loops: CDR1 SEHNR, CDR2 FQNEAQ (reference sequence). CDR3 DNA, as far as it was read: TGTGCCAGCAGCCTTCAGGGGGGACAGCCC. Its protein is CASSLQGGQP. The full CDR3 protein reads CASSLQGGQPQHF.